The source of this T cell receptor (beta chain) is a study of T cells after yellow fever vaccination. By 5'RACE template switching, TCR cDNA was produced, with a universal primer site and UMIs added in the process. MiXCR was run by TCRdb on the 5' RACE reads, yielding one entry per CDR3 protein. The repertoire holds 68,000 or so distinct CDR3 sequences, about 6% seen once, with 30% to 45% in the top ten. Whole-study results and caveats: Faster peaking, at day 5 versus 15, marked a secondary response that was weaker. Abundant clonotypes from the bulk population could get into FACS-sorted repertoires as contaminants. Most primary-vaccination clones reappeared after the booster (more than 95% CD4, 85% to 90% CD8).

CDR3 length: 13 residues. The V end lost 4 bases, the J end lost 2 bases, and 8 bases lay between the germline ends. In germline, CDR1 is LGHDT, CDR2 YNNKEL (reference sequence). As concerns this clonotype: Its antigen is not identified.

This TCR came from a man younger than 35 who received the YFV17D yellow fever vaccine. This chain connects TRBV3-1 to TRBJ2-5; no clear D gene. This specimen was CD8+ T cells sorted from PBMCs, taken around 45 days after the first yellow fever vaccination. The CDR3 DNA follows: TGTGCCAGCAGCCTCTATGGACAAGAGACCCAGTACTTC. Translated: CASSLYGQETQYF.